The 30 T cell receptor beta chains below all came from one sample that was sequenced in a study of spatial heterogeneity in lung cancer. These receptors' targets are unknown. Time point of the sample: sample taken at primary tumor resection. Study outcomes and limitations: Tumor mutation count correlated with how many alpha and beta TCRs expanded intratumorally.

MiXCR was run by TCRdb on the 5' RACE reads, yielding one entry per CDR3 protein. The sample includes 9,500 to 10,000 distinct CDR3 sequences, 5.5% to 7.5% of them seen just once. Sequenced material: lung tumor tissue, taken at surgery. These TCRs come from a female donor with early-stage non-small cell lung cancer.

This clonotype is termed medium-sized. The chain links TRBV6-2 or TRBV6-3 to TRBJ1-1, with D unclear. V lost 5 bases to trimming and J lost 0 bases, with 13 bases between them. Germline V lookup: CDR1 MNHEY, CDR2 SVGEGT. CDR3 length: 15 residues. As DNA, the CDR3 is TGTGCCAGCAGTCCGCTTGGGCCGTTGAACACTGAAGCTTTCTTT. Protein sequence: CASSPLGPLNTEAFF.

J is TRBJ1-1 and V is TRBV28; tentatively, D is TRBD1 (5 bases). CDR1 is MDHEN, CDR2 SYDVKM, per germline. V gave up 4 bases and J gave up 0 bases, with 9 bases separating them. The CDR3 has 14 residues. CDR3 sequence reads: CASSSAGMNTEAFF. The CDR3 DNA sequence: TGTGCCAGCAGTTCAGCAGGGATGAACACTGAAGCTTTCTTT.

This clonotype was counted ten times or more. For the CDR3, the DNA is TGTGCCAGCAGTTTAGCCGCCTCGGCCCTTTATGGCTACACCTTC. It translates to CASSLAASALYGYTF. The chain employs TRBV12-3 or TRBV12-4 and TRBJ1-2; D gene ambiguous. The CDR3 length is 15 residues. V shed 0 bases and J shed 5 bases, with 13 bases lying between them.

This clonotype was seen at least ten times. The gene calls are TRBV7-2 and TRBJ1-3; TRBD1 is a possible D gene (5 bases). This CDR3 has 17 amino acids. V was pared by 5 bases and J by 0 bases, with 17 bases between. The germline V gene encodes CDR1 SGHTA and CDR2 FQGNSA. The chain's CDR3 is CASSPVVRGFSGNTIYF. The CDR3 region has the DNA TGTGCCAGCAGCCCGGTGGTGAGGGGCTTCTCTGGAAACACCATATATTTT.

This clonotype was counted at least ten times. The chain joins TRBV27 to TRBJ2-5; D call uncertain. V lost 0 bases and J lost 5, with 7 bases in between. The CDR3 spans 13 residues. Germline V gene data show CDR1 as MNHEY and CDR2 as SMNVEV (reference sequence). CDR3 residues: CASSLSGIETQYF. The CDR3 DNA reads TGTGCCAGCAGTTTATCGGGGATTGAGACCCAGTACTTC.

J is TRBJ2-7 and V is TRBV4-3; D not certain. Between the trimmed V and J ends, which lost 2 bases and 3 bases, there was a span of 11 bases. Germline V lookup: CDR1 LGHNA, CDR2 YSLEER. The CDR3 is 14 residues long. In nucleotides, the CDR3 is TGCGCCAGCAGCCAATCCTCCCTTAACTACGAGCAGTACTTC. It specifies CASSQSSLNYEQYF.

By share, this clonotype counts as medium-sized. The rearrangement joins TRBV2 to TRBJ1-2, with TRBD1 identical over 8 bases. CDR3 length equals 14 residues. Germline V gives CDR1 SNHLY, CDR2 FYNNEI. After removal of 6 bases from V and 8 bases from J, the junction contained 11 bases not matched to a gene. CDR3 amino acids: CASRVQGAKRGYTF. DNA of the CDR3: TGTGCCAGCAGAGTCCAGGGGGCGAAGCGAGGCTACACCTTC.

This clonotype was counted at least ten times. The genes are TRBV10-3 and TRBJ2-1; unclear D gene. The ends were cut back, 3 bases at V and 13 bases at J, with 10 bases in the middle. The germline V gene encodes CDR1 ENHRY and CDR2 SYGVKD. This CDR3 is 11 amino acids long. CDR3 residues: CAISDPPTQFF. The CDR3, as DNA: TGTGCCATCAGTGACCCCCCGACTCAGTTCTTC.

This clonotype rates as medium-sized. This rearrangement joins TRBV12-3 or TRBV12-4 to TRBJ2-7; 9 bases are a match to TRBD2. V lost 6 bases, J lost 0 bases, and 3 bases stayed unmatched. The CDR3 runs 14 residues. DNA for the CDR3: TGTGCCAGCAGGTATAGCGGGAGCTCCTACGAGCAGTACTTC. Its translation is CASRYSGSSYEQYF.

This clonotype showed up many times. The chain links TRBV21-1 to TRBJ2-1; the D call of TRBD2 is as the table states it, not checked on the DNA. TRBV21-1 is an annotated pseudogene. This CDR3 spans 18 amino acids. DNA of the CDR3: TGTGCCAGCAGCAAATGTAGCGGGAGGGACTTCTCCTACAATGAGCAGTTCTTC. It is translated as CASSKCSGRDFSYNEQFF.

By proportion, this clonotype is medium-sized. The chain combines TRBV7-2 with TRBJ1-5, with 8 bases aligning to TRBD1. V shed 5 bases and J 1 base; nucleotides not matched to a gene: 4. The CDR3 is 15 amino acids. The germline V gene encodes CDR1 SGHTA and CDR2 FQGNSA. The CDR3 DNA reads as TGTGCCAGCAGCCCGAACAGGGGGAGCAATCAGCCCCAGCATTTT. It translates to CASSPNRGSNQPQHF.

This clonotype came up many times. This chain joins TRBV12-3 or TRBV12-4 and TRBJ1-2, with D hard to call. CDR3 length: 13 residues. Trimming removed 5 bases from V and 3 bases from J, with 10 bases in between. In DNA, the CDR3 is TGTGCCAGCAGTCCCGGGATCGACTATGGCTACACCTTC. It translates to CASSPGIDYGYTF.

This chain connects TRBV3-1 to TRBJ2-3; TRBD2 matches at 11 bases. The CDR3 covers 14 residues. Looked up from germline, CDR1 is LGHDT and CDR2 is YNNKEL (reference sequence). After removal of 6 bases from V and 1 base from J, the junction contained 0 bases not matched to a gene. CDR3 amino acids: CASSSGGGTDTQYF. DNA for the CDR3: TGTGCCAGCAGTAGCGGGGGGGGCACAGATACGCAGTATTTT.

At least ten counts were recorded for this clonotype. The V call is TRBV6-6, the J call TRBJ1-5; TRBD1 matches 7 bases. The CDR3 extends over 14 amino acids. Germline V gene data show CDR1 as MNHNY and CDR2 as SVGAGI (reference sequence). The J segment lost 6 bases and the V segment lost 5 bases, leaving 7 bases of the junction unmatched. Here the CDR3 reads CASSRTGGSQPQHF. DNA of the CDR3: TGTGCCAGCAGTCGGACAGGCGGTTCTCAGCCCCAGCATTTT.

This clonotype is medium-sized. V gene TRBV5-4 combines with J gene TRBJ1-1; D gene ambiguous. V was cut by 0 bases and J by 5 bases, with 11 bases left in between. The CDR3 sequence is 14 residues long. Germline CDR1 SGHNT, CDR2 YYREEE (reference sequence). This CDR3 reads CASSLVGGSTEAFF. The CDR3 DNA sequence: TGTGCCAGCAGCTTGGTTGGAGGGTCTACTGAAGCTTTCTTT. Supplemented by reference TRBV5-4 and TRBJ1-1, the full variable domain reads ETGVTQSPTHLIKTRGQQVTLRCSSQSGHNTVSWYQQALGQGPQFIFQYYREEENGRGNFPPRFSGLQFPNYSSELNVNALELDDSALYLCASSLVGGSTEAFFGQGTRLTVV.

By its share, this clonotype is medium-sized. V and J are TRBV19 and TRBJ2-1, with 9 bases matching TRBD1. This CDR3 is built from 14 residues. The V and J ends lost 3 bases and 9 bases, in that order; junction bases with no gene match: 6. Germline V gives CDR1 LNHDA, CDR2 SQIVND (reference sequence). The CDR3 reads CASSMGQGGGEQFF. The CDR3 nucleotides are TGTGCCAGTAGTATGGGACAGGGTGGCGGTGAGCAGTTCTTC.

The chain links TRBV28 to TRBJ1-4, with TRBD1 matching over 8 bases. CDR1 is MDHEN and CDR2 is SYDVKM in the germline V gene. The V segment lost 6 bases and the J segment 6 bases; nucleotides outside the gene matches: 9. There are 15 residues in the CDR3. Here the CDR3 DNA reads TGTGCCAGCAGGCCGGACAGGGCGAACTATGAAAAACTGTTTTTT. It translates to CASRPDRANYEKLFF.

In its sample, this clonotype is medium-sized. V and J are TRBV29-1 and TRBJ2-1; 10 positions match TRBD1. J lost 4 bases, V lost 8 bases, and 8 bases had no gene match. The CDR3 has 14 residues. Germline values: CDR1 SQVTM, CDR2 ANQGSEA. CDR3 sequence reads: CSILRDRGYNEQFF. The CDR3 DNA is TGCAGCATCCTACGGGACAGGGGTTACAATGAGCAGTTCTTC.

Note on this clonotype: The junction differs from germline at one of its ends, possibly a read error. Here the CDR3 reads CVSSYRQGATNEKLFF. In nucleotides, the CDR3 is TGTGTCAGCAGCTACCGACAGGGTGCAACTAATGAAAAACTGTTTTTT. The J gene is TRBJ1-4, the V gene TRBV7-2; 7 nucleotides line up with TRBD1. CDR3 length: 16 amino acids. CDR1 and CDR2 from the germline V gene are SGHTA and FQGNSA.

This clonotype was counted many times. This sequence joins TRBV11-3 and TRBJ2-1; 7 bases match TRBD1. V shed 5 bases, J shed 10 bases, and the junction held 11 bases outside the gene matches. Germline CDR1 and CDR2: SGHNT and YENEEA. This CDR3 spans 14 amino acids. The CDR3 loop is CASSRDRMSVEQFF. CDR3 nucleotide sequence: TGTGCCAGCAGCCGGGACAGAATGTCAGTAGAGCAGTTCTTC.

This clonotype is labeled medium-sized. The chain uses TRBV20-1 and TRBJ2-5; either TRBD1 or TRBD2 may fit D (7 bases each). The V gene's germline CDR1 is DFQATT and CDR2 SNEGSKA (reference sequence). V lost 6 bases to trimming and J lost 5 bases, with 13 bases between them. The CDR3 loop spans 12 amino acids. CDR3 in amino acids: CSADQGGETQYF. The CDR3 nucleotides read TGCAGTGCAGACCAGGGGGGGGAGACCCAGTACTTC.

This clonotype was seen many times. The rearrangement uses TRBV23-1 and TRBJ2-7, with 16 bases that match TRBD2. TRBV23-1 is classed as an ORF, of uncertain function. The CDR3 loop spans 15 amino acids. Germline trimming cut 5 bases from V and 2 bases from J; bases unmatched to any gene: 0. CDR3 sequence reads: CASSGTSGGAYEQYF. DNA of the CDR3: TGCGCCAGCAGTGGGACTAGCGGGGGGGCCTACGAGCAGTACTTC.

Within the sample, this clonotype is medium-sized. J is TRBJ1-2 and V is TRBV28; no clear D gene. V was pared by 4 bases and J by 12 bases, with 24 bases between. The CDR3 runs to 15 residues. Germline V CDR1 and CDR2: MDHEN, SYDVKM. The CDR3 here is CASSSPPLMTPVNTF. CDR3 sequence (DNA): TGTGCCAGCAGTTCTCCTCCGCTTATGACCCCGGTGAACACCTTC.

Ten or more counts support this clonotype. This sequence joins TRBV6-6 and TRBJ1-5; D gene ambiguous. The CDR3 sequence is 13 residues long. Germline CDR1 reads MNHNY; CDR2 reads SVGAGI (reference sequence). Trimming took 6 bases from V and 4 from J, leaving 10 bases between them. DNA of the CDR3: TGTGCCAGCAGCCCCAGTTTGAATCAGCCCCAGCATTTT. Translating gives CASSPSLNQPQHF.

This clonotype is judged medium-sized. The rearrangement links TRBV5-1 to TRBJ1-6, with D maybe TRBD1 (5 bases). Germline lookup yields CDR1 SGHRS and CDR2 YFSETQ. This CDR3 comprises 13 residues. The germline V and J ends were trimmed by 5 bases and 5 bases, with 8 bases remaining between them. The CDR3 protein is CASRDTDNSPLHF. CDR3 in DNA: TGCGCCAGCAGGGACACAGATAATTCACCCCTCCACTTT.

The V gene is TRBV18, the J gene TRBJ2-6; possibly TRBD1 for D (6 bases). Looked up from germline, CDR1 is KGHSH and CDR2 is LQKENI. The V end lost 1 base, the J end lost 2 bases, and 6 bases lay between the germline ends. The CDR3 has 15 amino acids. CDR3 protein: CASSPRTAGANVLTF. The DNA of the CDR3 is TGTGCCAGCTCACCACGGACAGCTGGGGCCAACGTCCTGACTTTC.

In this sample, this clonotype turned up many times. The genes are TRBV29-1 and TRBJ2-7, with TRBD2 matching over 8 bases. Per germline, CDR1 SQVTM and CDR2 ANQGSEA. V lost 4 bases to trimming and J lost 5 bases; unmatched junction nucleotides: 7. The CDR3 spans 13 residues. CDR3 sequence (DNA): TGCAGCGTTGGTCCCAGCGGGAGCGACGAGCAGTACTTC. Translated: CSVGPSGSDEQYF.

The J gene is TRBJ2-3, the V gene TRBV5-1; D not certain. V lost 0 bases and J 4 bases, leaving 15 bases between the germline ends. The CDR3 is 16 amino acids. Germline CDR1 and CDR2: SGHRS and YFSETQ. The CDR3 is CASSLGLPSRADTQYF. CDR3 coding DNA: TGCGCCAGCAGCTTGGGCCTTCCCTCCAGAGCAGATACGCAGTATTTT.

The chain recombines TRBV15 with TRBJ2-5; unclear D gene. CDR3 length: 12 amino acids. Trimming removed 4 bases at V and 5 bases at J, with 8 bases between. Germline loops: CDR1 LNHNV, CDR2 YYDKDF (reference sequence). The CDR3 DNA reads TGTGCCACCAGCAACGTCGGGGAGACCCAGTACTTC. Its protein is CATSNVGETQYF.

CDR3 coding DNA: TGCAGCGTTGGATCAGGGGGGAACACTGAAGCTTTCTTT. Translation: CSVGSGGNTEAFF. The V and J genes are TRBV29-1 and TRBJ1-1; TRBD1 agrees at 7 bases. Germline values: CDR1 SQVTM, CDR2 ANQGSEA. The CDR3 is made up of 13 amino acids. The junction had 3 bases not matched to a gene; V was cut back by 4 bases and J by 1 base.